The clone carrying this T cell receptor (beta chain) rates as medium-sized. TCRdb processed the 5' RACE reads anew with MiXCR; each CDR3 protein has one entry. The data contain fewer than 20,000 distinct CDR3 sequences, 27% of them singletons. J gave up 0 bases and V 2 bases, and 2 bases lay outside the gene matches. Germline loops: CDR1 KGHSH, CDR2 LQKENI. This CDR3 has 15 residues. The data derive from a study of neurological immune-mediated disorders. V usage is TRBV18 and J usage is TRBJ2-3, with 7 bases fitting TRBD1. Sequenced sample: PBMCs. This TCR was recovered from a man in his fifties with HTLV-1-associated myelopathy (HAM/TSP). This CDR3 is CASSPDRASTDTQYF. The CDR3 DNA follows: TGTGCCAGCTCACCAGACAGGGCTAGCACAGATACGCAGTATTTT. Complete variable domain (other parts from reference TRBV18 and TRBJ2-3): NAGVMQNPRHLVRRRGQEARLRCSPMKGHSHVYWYRQLPEEGLKFMVYLQKENIIDESGMPKERFSAEFPKEGPSILRIQQVVRGDSAAYFCASSPDRASTDTQYFGPGTRLTVL.